Described below is a single TCR beta chain sequence and its context. The entry originates in a study of blood T cell repertoires in COVID-19. As for the study in general: Sites in the United States, Italy and Spain provided acute and convalescent COVID-19 samples. The cDNA or gDNA used as material had been derived from T cells, B-cell-depleted T cells, or PBMCs.

CDR3 length equals 15 residues. V dropped 1 base and J dropped 5; count of bases not matched to a gene: 3. Germline CDR1 is SGHDT and CDR2 is YYEEEE. As originally analysed: Cell counts per sample came from amplifying reference gene primers. Method: immunoSEQ multiplex PCR; TCRdb's copy keeps in-frame clones and lacks some. That table is the source of V, J and clone size, and D and trimming were worked out from the DNA. The table shows 100,000 or so clones, with more than 85% occurring only once. The chain carries TRBV5-6 and TRBJ1-6; 7 bases match TRBD1. Source material: peripheral blood. This sequence was found in a man between 60 and 70 years old with acute or convalescent COVID-19. CDR3 residues: CASSLQGVDNSPLHF. CDR3 DNA sequence: TGTGCCAGCAGCTTGCAGGGGGTCGATAATTCACCCCTCCACTTT.